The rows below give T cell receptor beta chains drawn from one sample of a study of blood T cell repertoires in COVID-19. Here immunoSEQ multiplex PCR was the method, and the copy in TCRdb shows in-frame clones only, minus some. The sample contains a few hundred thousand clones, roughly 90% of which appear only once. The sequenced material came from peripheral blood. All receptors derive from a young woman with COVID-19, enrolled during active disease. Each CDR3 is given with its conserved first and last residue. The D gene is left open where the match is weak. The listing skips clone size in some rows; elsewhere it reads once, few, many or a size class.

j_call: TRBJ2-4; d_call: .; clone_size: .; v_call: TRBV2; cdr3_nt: TGTGCCAGCAGTACCCTAGGGAGCGGCCTCAAAAACATTCAGTACTTC; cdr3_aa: CASSTLGSGLKNIQYF
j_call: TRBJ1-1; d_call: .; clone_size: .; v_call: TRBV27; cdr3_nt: TGTGCCAGCAGAAGGGGGGGCACTGAAGCTTTCTTT; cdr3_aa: CASRRGGTEAFF
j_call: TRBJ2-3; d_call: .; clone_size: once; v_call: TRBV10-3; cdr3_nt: TGTGCCATCAGCAGACTGGGAGAGGATACGCAGTATTTT; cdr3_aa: CAISRLGEDTQYF
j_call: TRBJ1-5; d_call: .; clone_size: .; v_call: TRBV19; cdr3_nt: TGTGCCAGTAGTACTCAGGGTACCAATCAGCCCCAGCATTTT; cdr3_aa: CASSTQGTNQPQHF
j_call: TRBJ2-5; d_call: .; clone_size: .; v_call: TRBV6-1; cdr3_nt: TGTGCCAGCAGTGAGAACTGGGGGCACCAAGAGACCCAGTACTTC; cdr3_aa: CASSENWGHQETQYF
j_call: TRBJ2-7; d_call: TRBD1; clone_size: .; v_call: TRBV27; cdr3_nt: TGTGCCAGTAAACTTGGGACAGTCTCCTACGAGCAGTACTTC; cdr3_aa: CASKLGTVSYEQYF
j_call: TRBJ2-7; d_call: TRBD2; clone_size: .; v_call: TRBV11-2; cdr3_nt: TGTGCCAGCAGCCCCGGGACTAGCGGGAGCCACGAGCAGTACTTC; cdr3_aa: CASSPGTSGSHEQYF
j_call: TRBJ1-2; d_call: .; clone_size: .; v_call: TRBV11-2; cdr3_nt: TGTGCCAGCAGCCCCGATCGGGATCTGAGTCGCTACACCTTC; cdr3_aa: CASSPDRDLSRYTF
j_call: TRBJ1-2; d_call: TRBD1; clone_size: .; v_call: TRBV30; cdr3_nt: TGTGCCTGGAGTGAAGGGACAGGGGATAACTATGGCTACACCTTC; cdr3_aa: CAWSEGTGDNYGYTF
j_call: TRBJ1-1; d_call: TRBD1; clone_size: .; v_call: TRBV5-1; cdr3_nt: TGCGCCAGCAGCTTCGGACAGGCGGACAACACTGAAGCTTTCTTT; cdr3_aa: CASSFGQADNTEAFF
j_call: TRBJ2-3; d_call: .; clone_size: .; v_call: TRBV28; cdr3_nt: TGTGCCAGCAGTTTATCAGGGAGGACAGATACGCAGTATTTT; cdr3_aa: CASSLSGRTDTQYF
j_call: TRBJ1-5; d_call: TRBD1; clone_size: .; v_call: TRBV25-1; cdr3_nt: TGTGCCAGCCCTCGCTGGGTTGCAGGGGGAAATCAGCCCCAGCATTTT; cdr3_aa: CASPRWVAGGNQPQHF
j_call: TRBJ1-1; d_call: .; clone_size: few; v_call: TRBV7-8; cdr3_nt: TGTGCCAGCAGCTCACAGGGTGCGAACACTGAAGCTTTCTTT; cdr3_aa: CASSSQGANTEAFF
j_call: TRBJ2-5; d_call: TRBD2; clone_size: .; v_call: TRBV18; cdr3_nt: TGTGCCAGCTCACCACCTGGTAGCGGGAAACAAGAGACCCAGTACTTC; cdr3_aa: CASSPPGSGKQETQYF
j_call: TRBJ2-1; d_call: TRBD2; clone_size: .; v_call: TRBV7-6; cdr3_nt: TGTGCCAGCTCCACAAACCCGACTAGCGGGAGAGTAAATGAGCAGTTCTTC; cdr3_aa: CASSTNPTSGRVNEQFF
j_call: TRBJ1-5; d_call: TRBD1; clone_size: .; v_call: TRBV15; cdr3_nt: TGTGCCACCAGCAGAGCTATAGGGACAGTTAGCAATCAGCCCCAGCATTTT; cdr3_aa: CATSRAIGTVSNQPQHF
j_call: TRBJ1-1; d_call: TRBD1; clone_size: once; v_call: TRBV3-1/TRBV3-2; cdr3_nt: TGTGCCAGCAGCCGGGGACAGGACGTCGCTGAAGCTTTCTTT; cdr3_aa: CASSRGQDVAEAFF
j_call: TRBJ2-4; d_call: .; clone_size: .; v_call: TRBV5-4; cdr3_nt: TGTGCCAGCAGTCAGGATTCCAAAAACATTCAGTACTTC; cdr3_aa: CASSQDSKNIQYF
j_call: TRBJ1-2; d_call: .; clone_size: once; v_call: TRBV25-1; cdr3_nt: TGTGCCAGCAGTGGATGGTCGGGGGGGGCGTGCACCTTC; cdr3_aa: CASSGWSGGACTF
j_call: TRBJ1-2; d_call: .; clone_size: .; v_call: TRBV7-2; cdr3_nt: TGTGCCAGCAGCTTAGTTTGGCCGGGGATGAGCGGCTACACCTTC; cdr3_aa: CASSLVWPGMSGYTF
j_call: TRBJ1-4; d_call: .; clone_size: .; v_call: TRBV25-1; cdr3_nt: TGTGCCAGCAGTGAATTGGGCGGACGGCCAGTAGCGGAAAAACTGTTTTTT; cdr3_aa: CASSELGGRPVAEKLFF
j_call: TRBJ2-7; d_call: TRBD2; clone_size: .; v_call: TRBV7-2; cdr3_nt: TGTGCCAGCAGCTTACGGGGTAGCGGGCTATCTTCCTACGAGCAGTACTTC; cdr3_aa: CASSLRGSGLSSYEQYF
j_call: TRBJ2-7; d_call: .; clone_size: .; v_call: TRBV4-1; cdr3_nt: TGCGCCAGCAGCCAAGACAGGGGTAGGGGCTTCTACGAGCAGTACTTC; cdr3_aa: CASSQDRGRGFYEQYF
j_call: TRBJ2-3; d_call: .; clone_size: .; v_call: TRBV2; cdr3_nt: TGTGCCAGCAAAATTGGTAGCTTCGGAGCAGATACGCAGTATTTT; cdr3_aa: CASKIGSFGADTQYF
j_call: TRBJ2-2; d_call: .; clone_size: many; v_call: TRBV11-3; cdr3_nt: TGTGCCAGCAGCCCCGACACCGGGGAGCTGTTTTTT; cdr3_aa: CASSPDTGELFF
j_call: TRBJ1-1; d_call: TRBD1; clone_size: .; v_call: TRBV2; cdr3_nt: TGTGCCAGCAGTGAAGGGGGGCAGGGGGCCCAGAACACTGAAGCTTTCTTT; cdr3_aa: CASSEGGQGAQNTEAFF
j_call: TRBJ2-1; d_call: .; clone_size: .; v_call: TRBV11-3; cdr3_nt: TGTGCCAGCAGCCCCAGGACAGGGGCGGGGGGTGAGCAGTTCTTC; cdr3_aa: CASSPRTGAGGEQFF
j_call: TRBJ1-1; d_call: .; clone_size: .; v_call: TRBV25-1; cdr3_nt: TGTGCCAGCAGTGAATCGGGGGTTATGAACACTGAAGCTTTCTTT; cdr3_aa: CASSESGVMNTEAFF
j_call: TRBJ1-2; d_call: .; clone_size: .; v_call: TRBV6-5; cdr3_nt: TGTGCCAGCAGACCCGACATTATCCGTGGCTACACCTTC; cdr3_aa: CASRPDIIRGYTF
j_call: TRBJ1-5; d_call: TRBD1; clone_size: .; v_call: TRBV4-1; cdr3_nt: TGCGCCAGCAGCCAAGTGGGACAGACTCATCAGCCCCAGCATTTT; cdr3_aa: CASSQVGQTHQPQHF
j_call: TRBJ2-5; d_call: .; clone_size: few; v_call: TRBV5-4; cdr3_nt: TGTGCCAGCAGCCTTATTAAAGAGACCCAGTACTTC; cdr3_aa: CASSLIKETQYF
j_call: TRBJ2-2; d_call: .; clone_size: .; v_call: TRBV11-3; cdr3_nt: TGTGCCAGCAGCCCGGACAGCGCGAACACCGGGGAGCTGTTTTTT; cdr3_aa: CASSPDSANTGELFF
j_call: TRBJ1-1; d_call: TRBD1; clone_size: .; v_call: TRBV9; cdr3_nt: TGTGCCAGCAGCGTAGGAGGGGACAGTAAAAGCACTGAAGCTTTCTTT; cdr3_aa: CASSVGGDSKSTEAFF
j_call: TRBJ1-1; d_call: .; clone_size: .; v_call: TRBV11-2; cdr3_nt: TGTGCCAGCAGCTCCACAGGGTCAAGCACTGAAGCTTTCTTT; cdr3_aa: CASSSTGSSTEAFF
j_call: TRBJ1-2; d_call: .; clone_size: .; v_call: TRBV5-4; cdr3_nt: TGTGCCAGCAGCTTGGCGGGACACGAAGGTATAGACTACACCTTC; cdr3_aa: CASSLAGHEGIDYTF
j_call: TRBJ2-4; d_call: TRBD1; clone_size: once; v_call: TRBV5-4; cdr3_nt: TGTGCCAGCAGTTTCCGGGACAGGGGAAAAAACATTCAGTACTTC; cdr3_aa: CASSFRDRGKNIQYF
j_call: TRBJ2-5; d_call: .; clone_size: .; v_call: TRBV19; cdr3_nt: TGTGCCAGTAGTACGGCAGGTGGGCTTGGAGAGACCCAGTACTTC; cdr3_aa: CASSTAGGLGETQYF
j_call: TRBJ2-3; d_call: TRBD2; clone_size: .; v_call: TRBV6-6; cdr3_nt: TGTGCCAGCAGTCCTTCTGTGGGAGGGCCGTCGACAGATACGCAGTATTTT; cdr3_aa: CASSPSVGGPSTDTQYF
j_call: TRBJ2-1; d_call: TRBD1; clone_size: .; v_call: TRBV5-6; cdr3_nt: TGTGCCAGCAGCTTGATCGGACAGGGTCGATCCTACAATGAGCAGTTCTTC; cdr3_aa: CASSLIGQGRSYNEQFF
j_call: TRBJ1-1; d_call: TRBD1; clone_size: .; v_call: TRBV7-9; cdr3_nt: TGTGCCAGCAGCTCGGACAGGGGTATACTTGAAGCTTTCTTT; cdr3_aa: CASSSDRGILEAFF
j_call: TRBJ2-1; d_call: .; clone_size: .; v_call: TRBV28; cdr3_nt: TGTGCCAGCAGTATGACAGGGGAGGGGAATGAGCAGTTCTTC; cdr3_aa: CASSMTGEGNEQFF
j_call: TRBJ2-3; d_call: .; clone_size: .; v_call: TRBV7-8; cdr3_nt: TGTGCCAGCAGCTTAGAGTCTGCGGGGGCGACAGATACGCAGTATTTT; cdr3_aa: CASSLESAGATDTQYF